The next 17 T cell receptor beta chains were all read from a single sample in a study of shared clonotypes between healthy human individuals. Sequencing was performed with immunoSEQ multiplex PCR; in TCRdb, only in-frame clones are kept and a portion is missing. The table includes 300,000 to 400,000 clones, around 87% detected once. Sequenced input: memory CD8+ T cells sorted from blood. Subset reported: CD45RO+ cells pooled with CCR7-negative TemRA cells. All receptors derive from a young man in good health.

The V call is TRBV19, the J call TRBJ2-2, with D hard to call. CDR1 is LNHDA, CDR2 SQIVND, per germline (reference sequence). V was cut by 4 bases and J by 2 bases, with 23 bases left in between. The CDR3 contains 19 residues. The CDR3: CASSTVVVNETSNTGELFF. The CDR3 DNA is TGTGCCAGTAGTACAGTGGTAGTCAATGAGACGAGTAACACCGGGGAGCTGTTTTTT.

The V and J genes are TRBV27 and TRBJ1-5; 7 positions match TRBD1. This CDR3 spans 13 amino acids. Trimming at V came to 5 bases and at J to 6 bases, leaving 4 bases not matched to a gene. Germline V lookup: CDR1 MNHEY, CDR2 SMNVEV (reference sequence). The CDR3 reads CASSPDRSQPQHF. The CDR3 nucleotides read TGTGCCAGCAGTCCGGACAGGTCTCAGCCCCAGCATTTT.

This CDR3 reads CASSFLPRGQRDYEQYF. In DNA, the CDR3 is TGTGCCAGCAGTTTCCTCCCCCGAGGACAGAGAGACTACGAGCAGTACTTC. The rearrangement links TRBV27 to TRBJ2-7; D perhaps matches TRBD1 (6 bases). V was cut by 3 bases and J by 3 bases, with 21 bases left in between. The CDR3 runs to 17 residues. Per germline, CDR1 MNHEY and CDR2 SMNVEV (reference sequence).

V gene TRBV7-9 combines with J gene TRBJ2-7, with D possibly TRBD1 on 5 matching bases. The V gene's germline CDR1 is SEHNR and CDR2 FQNEAQ (reference sequence). This CDR3 is built from 13 residues. V was pared by 3 bases and J by 3 bases, with 9 bases between. CDR3 sequence: CASSFPQDYEQYF. The CDR3 nucleotides read TGTGCCAGCAGCTTCCCACAGGACTACGAGCAGTACTTC.

V is TRBV10-3 and J is TRBJ2-7; TRBD1 or TRBD2 may be the D gene (5 bases each). The CDR3 has 14 amino acids. Germline CDR1 is ENHRY and CDR2 is SYGVKD. The germline V and J ends were trimmed by 3 bases and 4 bases, with 13 bases remaining between them. The chain's CDR3 is CAISDRGKGYEQYF. The CDR3 DNA follows: TGTGCCATCAGTGACCGGGGAAAGGGGTACGAGCAGTACTTC.

This clone was seen a handful of times. Other nucleotide sequences from this sample produce the same CDR3. The rearrangement uses TRBV6-5 and TRBJ2-5; D is unresolved. Germline V gene lookup returns CDR1 MNHEY and CDR2 SVGAGI. CDR3 length equals 12 residues. Trimming removed 0 bases from V and 4 bases from J, with 3 bases in between. The CDR3 protein is CASSYSGETQYF. The DNA for the CDR3 is TGTGCCAGCAGTTACTCGGGAGAGACCCAGTACTTC.

In DNA, the CDR3 is TGTGCCAGCTCACCACCGCCTAGCGGGCAAGAGACCCAGTACTTC. Its translation: CASSPPPSGQETQYF. J is TRBJ2-5 and V is TRBV18; 8 bases agree with TRBD2. From germline, CDR1 is KGHSH and CDR2 LQKENI. V trimming: 0 bases; J trimming: 2 bases; junction bases outside the gene matches: 2. The CDR3 contains 15 residues.

This sequence joins TRBV21-1 and TRBJ1-3; the tabulated D call, TRBD1, remains unverified against the DNA. TRBV21-1 is annotated as a pseudogene. This CDR3 has 17 residues. CDR3 in amino acids: CASSNVRTGYSGNTIYF. DNA of the CDR3: TGTGCCAGCAGCAACGTCCGGACAGGCTACTCTGGAAACACCATATATTTT.

The chain carries TRBV27 and TRBJ2-7, with 8 positions matching TRBD2. This CDR3 region has 15 residues. Trimming removed 5 bases from V and 7 bases from J; junction bases left unmatched: 13. Germline V lookup: CDR1 MNHEY, CDR2 SMNVEV (reference sequence). The CDR3: CASSPQTPLAGEQYF. The DNA of the CDR3 is TGTGCCAGCAGTCCACAGACCCCCTTAGCGGGGGAGCAGTACTTC.

In this sample, this clone turned up a few times. The chain uses TRBV10-1 and TRBJ1-2; D uncertain. This CDR3 is built from 11 residues. V lost 7 bases and J 6 bases, leaving 9 bases between the germline ends. Germline assignment: CDR1 WNHNN and CDR2 SYGVQD (reference sequence). CDR3 loop: CASTGEDGYTF. CDR3 sequence (DNA): TGCGCCAGCACCGGGGAGGATGGCTACACCTTC.

This clone was seen at least ten times. The V call is TRBV9, the J call TRBJ2-2; D uncertain. The V end was cut by 0 bases, the J end by 8 bases, with 8 bases between. The CDR3 extends over 13 amino acids. The germline V gene has CDR1 SGDLS and CDR2 YYNGEE. The CDR3 spells CASSVGAEGELFF. The CDR3, as DNA: TGTGCCAGCAGCGTAGGGGCGGAGGGGGAGCTGTTTTTT.

This clone has just a few counts. The chain employs TRBV7-6 and TRBJ1-6, with D tentatively TRBD1 (6 bases). Germline V CDR1 and CDR2: SGHVS, FNYEAQ. The V gene lost 3 bases and the J gene lost 9 bases, with 15 bases spanning the gap. This CDR3 spans 15 amino acids. DNA for the CDR3: TGTGCCAGCAGCTTTCGAGGGGGTTTGTTTTCACCCCTCCACTTT. Translated: CASSFRGGLFSPLHF.

The rearrangement joins TRBV4-1 to TRBJ1-1; TRBD1 might be the D (5 bases). Germline V lookup: CDR1 MGHRA, CDR2 YSYEKL. The CDR3 loop spans 14 amino acids. Trimming left V 1 base short and J 3 bases short, with 9 bases between. The CDR3 region has the DNA TGCGCCAGCAGCCAAGTGGACATGGACACTGAAGCTTTCTTT. Amino acids: CASSQVDMDTEAFF.

The chain joins TRBV27 to TRBJ1-2; no firm D call. Germline V CDR1 and CDR2: MNHEY, SMNVEV (reference sequence). This CDR3 spans 15 amino acids. V gave up 6 bases and J gave up 8 bases, with 22 bases separating them. The CDR3 nucleotides read TGTGCCAGCAGGTTTTCTTGGGCAGGTCGGCGGGGCTACACCTTC. It is translated as CASRFSWAGRRGYTF.

The CDR3 DNA follows: TGTGCCAGCAGTCTACAGGGGCCAAATGAAAAACTGTTTTTT. Its translation is CASSLQGPNEKLFF. The V call is TRBV6-1, the J call TRBJ1-4; 7 bases map to TRBD1. V lost 5 bases, J lost 5 bases, and 5 bases stayed unmatched. CDR3 size: 14 residues. CDR1 is MNHNS, CDR2 SASEGT, per germline.

Worth noting for this clone: The same CDR3 can be traced to other DNA sequences in this sample. V gene TRBV27 combines with J gene TRBJ2-1; D is ambiguous. The length of the CDR3 is 13 residues. In germline, CDR1 is MNHEY, CDR2 SMNVEV (reference sequence). The V end lost 6 bases, the J end lost 0 bases, and 6 bases lay between the germline ends. The CDR3 nucleotides are TGTGCCAGCAGCTCAGGCTCCTACAATGAGCAGTTCTTC. Encoded protein: CASSSGSYNEQFF.

The chain links TRBV6-1 to TRBJ2-7, with no clear D. CDR1 MNHNS and CDR2 SASEGT come from the germline V gene. The CDR3 has 14 amino acids. The V gene lost 1 base and the J gene lost 3 bases, with 10 bases spanning the gap. The CDR3 DNA is TGTGCCAGCAGTGAAGGGGGTTACGGCTACGAGCAGTACTTC. Amino acid sequence: CASSEGGYGYEQYF.